This T cell receptor beta chain originates from a study of blood T cell repertoires in COVID-19. Germline V lookup: CDR1 LGHNA, CDR2 YSLEER. V was pared by 1 base and J by 5 bases, with 8 bases between. The CDR3 has 13 residues. Participants spanned ages about 18 to 100 years and resided in roughly 26 US areas. Two negative PCRs, clearance, or symptom resolution were required of recovered Cohort 3 donors. Profiling relied on immunoSEQ multiplex PCR, and the TCRdb table lists in-frame clones only, not all of them. The table lists a few hundred thousand clones, around 89% of them singletons. The chain employs TRBV4-3 and TRBJ1-2; D may be TRBD1 (6 bases). Sequencing used PBMCs or T cells enriched from blood (not recorded which). This clonotype was sampled from a woman aged 40 to 50 who had recovered from COVID-19. The CDR3 nucleotides are TGCGCCAGCAGCCAAGCCCAGGGGTATGGCTACACCTTC. It encodes CASSQAQGYGYTF.